Following are 18 T cell receptor beta chains from one sample sequenced in a study of blood T cell repertoires in COVID-19. This table comes from immunoSEQ multiplex PCR, and its TCRdb copy is limited to in-frame clones, with some not included. Of about 190,000 clones in the sample, around 83% were seen once. Sample: peripheral blood. The receptors here all came from a young woman with active or convalescent COVID-19.

Here the CDR3 reads CASSPQDRAYEQYF. CDR3 nucleotides: TGTGCCAGTAGTCCCCAGGACAGAGCCTACGAGCAGTACTTC. The chain couples TRBV19 to TRBJ2-7; tentatively, D is TRBD1 (6 bases). This CDR3 spans 14 amino acids. Germline CDR1 reads LNHDA; CDR2 reads SQIVND (reference sequence). V shed 5 bases and J shed 2 bases, with 13 bases lying between them.

The chain links TRBV7-6 to TRBJ2-1, with TRBD2 as a possible D gene (5 bases). With 4 bases removed from V and 1 base from J, the gap between germline ends came to 14 bases. The CDR3 sequence is 16 residues long. The V gene's germline CDR1 is SGHVS and CDR2 FNYEAQ. This chain's CDR3 is CASSYAGTWSYNEQFF. In DNA, the CDR3 is TGTGCCAGCAGCTATGCGGGTACTTGGTCCTACAATGAGCAGTTCTTC. Complete variable domain (other parts from reference TRBV7-6 and TRBJ2-1): GAGVSQSPRYKVTKRGQDVALRCDPISGHVSLYWYRQALGQGPEFLTYFNYEAQQDKSGLPNDRFSAERPEGSISTLTIQRTEQRDSAMYRCASSYAGTWSYNEQFFGPGTRLTVL.

This rearrangement joins TRBV5-1 to TRBJ1-5; 10 bases are shared with TRBD1. The ends lost 0 bases at V and 2 bases at J; junction bases unmatched: 2. The germline V gene has CDR1 SGHRS and CDR2 YFSETQ. The CDR3 consists of 16 residues. The CDR3 DNA reads TGCGCCAGCAGCTTGGGGGACAGGGGCGGCAATCAGCCCCAGCATTTT. Translation gives CASSLGDRGGNQPQHF. Drawing the rest from reference TRBV5-1 and TRBJ1-5, the complete variable domain is KAGVTQTPRYLIKTRGQQVTLSCSPISGHRSVSWYQQTPGQGLQFLFEYFSETQRNKGNFPGRFSGRQFSNSRSEMNVSTLELGDSALYLCASSLGDRGGNQPQHFGDGTRLSIL.

This clone has just one count. The gene calls are TRBV3-1 (or the pseudogene TRBV3-2) and TRBJ1-1, with 10 nucleotides matching TRBD1. The CDR3 runs 15 residues. Germline V gene sequence: CDR1 LGHDT, CDR2 YNNKEL (reference sequence). J lost 8 bases, V lost 4 bases, and 10 bases had no gene match. CDR3 amino acids: CASSPTGTGDSEAFF. CDR3 DNA: TGTGCCAGCAGCCCCACCGGGACAGGGGATTCGGAAGCTTTCTTT.

The J gene is TRBJ1-4, the V gene TRBV9; D might be TRBD1 (5 bases). The germline V gene has CDR1 SGDLS and CDR2 YYNGEE. There are 15 residues in the CDR3. The V end lost 3 bases, the J end lost 7 bases, and 16 bases lay between the germline ends. The CDR3 DNA reads as TGTGCCAGCAGCGCTCCGCAGGGAGGTGGTGAAAAACTGTTTTTT. Residues: CASSAPQGGGEKLFF.

This chain connects TRBV4-1 to TRBJ1-2, with TRBD1 identical over 9 bases. The CDR3 consists of 16 residues. CDR1 and CDR2 (germline): MGHRA, YSYEKL. Trimming cost V 3 bases and J 2 bases; bases outside gene matches: 7. In DNA, the CDR3 is TGCGCCAGCAGCCAGGAGAGGGGACAGGGAAACTATGGCTACACCTTC. Protein sequence: CASSQERGQGNYGYTF.

The chain recombines TRBV28 with TRBJ2-7, with 10 bases matching TRBD1. Germline assignment: CDR1 MDHEN and CDR2 SYDVKM. The CDR3 extends over 16 amino acids. J lost 3 bases, V lost 6 bases, and 11 bases had no gene match. CDR3 amino acids: CASSYTPGQGIYEQYF. The CDR3 DNA follows: TGTGCCAGCAGCTACACTCCGGGACAGGGGATCTACGAGCAGTACTTC.

This chain links TRBV19 with TRBJ2-6, with unresolved D. The CDR3 totals 16 residues. CDR1 and CDR2 (germline): LNHDA, SQIVND (reference sequence). Trimming cost V 6 bases and J 0 bases, with 12 bases left between them. CDR3: CASSILGLSGANVLTF. In nucleotides, the CDR3 is TGTGCCAGTAGCATCCTTGGGCTCTCTGGGGCCAACGTCCTGACTTTC.

The chain couples TRBV27 to TRBJ2-5; 10 positions match TRBD2. The CDR3 totals 17 residues. The V and J ends lost 0 bases and 5 bases, in that order; junction bases with no gene match: 9. Per the germline V gene, CDR1 is MNHEY and CDR2 is SMNVEV (reference sequence). CDR3 sequence reads: CASSLSPSGGAGETQYF. The CDR3, as DNA: TGTGCCAGCAGTTTATCGCCCAGCGGGGGGGCCGGGGAGACCCAGTACTTC.

This chain links TRBV5-1 with TRBJ2-7; D is perhaps TRBD2 (5 bases). Germline V gene sequence: CDR1 SGHRS, CDR2 YFSETQ. The CDR3 totals 15 residues. V was pared by 4 bases and J by 2 bases, with 16 bases between. This CDR3 reads CASSETLAHTYEQYF. The CDR3 nucleotides are TGCGCCAGCAGCGAGACGCTAGCTCATACCTACGAGCAGTACTTC.

V gene TRBV15 combines with J gene TRBJ2-3; D remains ambiguous. The V end was cut by 0 bases, the J end by 4 bases, with 5 bases between. The germline V gene encodes CDR1 LNHNV and CDR2 YYDKDF (reference sequence). The length of the CDR3 is 13 residues. The CDR3 loop is CATSRDLPDTQYF. The CDR3, as DNA: TGTGCCACCAGCAGAGATCTCCCAGATACGCAGTATTTT.

This clone was found once. This CDR3 reads CASSYKPGQLETQYF. The DNA for the CDR3 is TGTGCCAGCAGTTACAAACCGGGACAGTTGGAGACCCAGTACTTC. The chain links TRBV6-5 to TRBJ2-5, with 7 bases identical to TRBD1. V was clipped by 2 bases and J by 5 bases; unmatched bases: 8. The CDR3 has 15 amino acids. Per germline, CDR1 MNHEY and CDR2 SVGAGI.

The rearrangement joins TRBV19 to TRBJ1-3; D not resolved. Trimming pared 6 bases from V and 0 bases from J, leaving 9 bases between. Per the germline V gene, CDR1 is LNHDA and CDR2 is SQIVND (reference sequence). This CDR3 spans 14 amino acids. The CDR3 sequence is CASSGSLSGNTIYF. For the CDR3, the DNA is TGTGCCAGTAGCGGGTCCCTCTCTGGAAACACCATATATTTT.

V and J are TRBV10-3 and TRBJ1-1; TRBD1 is a possible D gene (5 bases). Germline-derived CDR1 and CDR2 are ENHRY and SYGVKD. V lost 10 bases, J lost 5 bases, and 20 bases lay in between. This CDR3 contains 14 residues. The CDR3 spells CATQGEGISTEAFF. For the CDR3, the DNA is TGTGCCACCCAAGGGGAGGGAATTAGTACTGAAGCTTTCTTT.

This clone was detected only once. Other DNA sequences within the sample encode an identical CDR3. V and J are TRBV19 and TRBJ1-1, with D hard to call. From germline, CDR1 is LNHDA and CDR2 SQIVND (reference sequence). The CDR3 consists of 13 residues. Trimming shortened V by 1 base and J by 1 base, and 4 bases separated the two germline ends. The CDR3 sequence: CASSIGGNTEAFF. CDR3 bases: TGTGCCAGTAGTATAGGAGGGAACACTGAAGCTTTCTTT.

The chain joins TRBV19 to TRBJ1-1; 8 bases line up with TRBD1. The CDR3 loop spans 15 amino acids. Germline CDR1 is LNHDA and CDR2 is SQIVND (reference sequence). The V gene end was trimmed by 6 bases and the J gene end by 3 bases; junction bases not matched to a gene: 9. Here the CDR3 DNA reads TGTGCCAGTAGAGGCAGGGGGCGCCTCTACACTGAAGCTTTCTTT. It encodes CASRGRGRLYTEAFF.

The V gene is TRBV6-6, the J gene TRBJ1-2; 9 nucleotides line up with TRBD1. J was trimmed by 5 bases and V by 7 bases; bases with no gene match: 8. From germline, CDR1 is MNHNY and CDR2 SVGAGI (reference sequence). The CDR3 loop spans 14 amino acids. In DNA form, the CDR3 reads TGTGCCAGCAAAACCGCGGGACAGGGTTATGGCTACACCTTC. This translates into CASKTAGQGYGYTF.

In DNA, the CDR3 is TGTGCCAGCAGTCTCCGGGGGACCGGGGAGCTGTTTTTT. Protein sequence: CASSLRGTGELFF. The chain joins TRBV27 to TRBJ2-2; TRBD2 is a possible D gene (6 bases). Germline assignment: CDR1 MNHEY and CDR2 SMNVEV (reference sequence). The CDR3 sequence is 13 residues long. The V end was cut by 5 bases, the J end by 5 bases, with 9 bases between.